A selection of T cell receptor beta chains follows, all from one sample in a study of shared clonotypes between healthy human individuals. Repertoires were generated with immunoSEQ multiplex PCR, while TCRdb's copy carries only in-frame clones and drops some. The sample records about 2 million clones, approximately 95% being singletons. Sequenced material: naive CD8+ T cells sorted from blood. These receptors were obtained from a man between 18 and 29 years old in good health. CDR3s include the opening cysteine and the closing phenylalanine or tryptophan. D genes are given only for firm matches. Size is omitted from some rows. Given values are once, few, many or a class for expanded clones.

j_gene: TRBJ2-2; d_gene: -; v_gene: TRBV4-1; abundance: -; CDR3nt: TGCGCCAGCAGCCAAGGGGGACCAACTGGGGAGCTGTTTTTT; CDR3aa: CASSQGGPTGELFF
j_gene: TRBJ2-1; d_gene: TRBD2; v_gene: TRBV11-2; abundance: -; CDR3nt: TGTGCCAGCAGCTTGGTTCCAGCGGGGGCCAATGAGCAGTTCTTC; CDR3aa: CASSLVPAGANEQFF
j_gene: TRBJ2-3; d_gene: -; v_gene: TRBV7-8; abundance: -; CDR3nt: TGTGCCAGCAGCCCCCTTCCTCTCACAGATACGCAGTATTTT; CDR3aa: CASSPLPLTDTQYF
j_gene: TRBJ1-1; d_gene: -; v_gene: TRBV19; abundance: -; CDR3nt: TGTGCCAGTAGTATGGGCAGTGAAGCTTTCTTT; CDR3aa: CASSMGSEAFF
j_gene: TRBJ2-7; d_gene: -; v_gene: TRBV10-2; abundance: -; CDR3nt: TGCGCCAGCAGTTGGGGTGGGTCCTACGAGCAGTACTTC; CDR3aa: CASSWGGSYEQYF
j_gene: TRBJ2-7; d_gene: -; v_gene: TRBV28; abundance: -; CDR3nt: TGTGCCAGCAGTTTACCCGACACCCTCGCCTACGAGCAGTACTTC; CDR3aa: CASSLPDTLAYEQYF
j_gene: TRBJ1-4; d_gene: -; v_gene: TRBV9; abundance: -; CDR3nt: TGTGCCAGCAGCGTAGGTACCGATGAAAAACTGTTTTTT; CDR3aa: CASSVGTDEKLFF
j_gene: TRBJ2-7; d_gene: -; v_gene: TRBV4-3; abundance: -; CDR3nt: TGCGCCAGCAGCCAAGATGGGGGTGCCCACGAGCAGTACTTC; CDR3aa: CASSQDGGAHEQYF
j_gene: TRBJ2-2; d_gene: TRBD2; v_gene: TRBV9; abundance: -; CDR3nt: TGTGCCAGCAGCACGAGCGGGGGAGGGACCGGGGAGCTGTTTTTT; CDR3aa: CASSTSGGGTGELFF
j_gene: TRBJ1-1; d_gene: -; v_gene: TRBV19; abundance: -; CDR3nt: TGTGCCACCATGACAGGGAACACTGAAGCTTTCTTT; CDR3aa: CATMTGNTEAFF
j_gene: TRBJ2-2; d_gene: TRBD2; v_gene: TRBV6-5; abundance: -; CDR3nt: TGTGCCAGCAGTTACGGGGAGGGCGGGGAGCTGTTTTTT; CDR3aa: CASSYGEGGELFF
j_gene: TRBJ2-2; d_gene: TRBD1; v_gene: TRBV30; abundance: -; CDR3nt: TGTGCCTGGAGCGGGACAGGACATACCGGGGAGCTGTTTTTT; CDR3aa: CAWSGTGHTGELFF
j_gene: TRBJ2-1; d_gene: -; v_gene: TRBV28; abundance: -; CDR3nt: TGTGCCAGCAGTCCCCTGACACCGACAAGCTCCTACAATGAGCAGTTCTTC; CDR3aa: CASSPLTPTSSYNEQFF
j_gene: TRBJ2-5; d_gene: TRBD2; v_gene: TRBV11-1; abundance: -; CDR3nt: TGTGCCAGCAGCTTTCTGGGAGGGGAGACCCAGTACTTC; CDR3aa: CASSFLGGETQYF
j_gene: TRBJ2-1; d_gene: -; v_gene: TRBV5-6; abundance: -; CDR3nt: TGTGCCAGCAGCTTGAGGTTAGAAGGGGACTACAATGAGCAGTTCTTC; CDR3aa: CASSLRLEGDYNEQFF
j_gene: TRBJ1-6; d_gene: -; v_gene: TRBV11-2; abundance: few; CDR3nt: TGTGCCAGCAGCCCCGGGGGTAATTCACCCCTCCACTTT; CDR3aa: CASSPGGNSPLHF
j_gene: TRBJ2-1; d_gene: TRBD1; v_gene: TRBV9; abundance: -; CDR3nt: TGTGCCAGCAGCGCTGGGGACAGGGAGGACGAGCAGTTCTTC; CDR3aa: CASSAGDREDEQFF
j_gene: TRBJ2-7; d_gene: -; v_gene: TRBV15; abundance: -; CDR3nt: TGTGCCACCAGCAGGGACAGAACGAACTACGAGCAGTACTTC; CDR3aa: CATSRDRTNYEQYF
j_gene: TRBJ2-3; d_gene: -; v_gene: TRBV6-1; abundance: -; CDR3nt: TGTGCCAGCAGTGAAGTCCTGATCTATTTT; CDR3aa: CASSEVLIYF
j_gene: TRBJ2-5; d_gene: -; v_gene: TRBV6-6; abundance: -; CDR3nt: TGTGCCAGCAGTTACTCGTTTAGGGCCCAAGAGACCCAGTACTTC; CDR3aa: CASSYSFRAQETQYF
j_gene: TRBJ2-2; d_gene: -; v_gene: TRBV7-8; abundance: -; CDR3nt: TGTGCCAGCAGCCCAAGGGTCCAGATAACCGGGGAGCTGTTTTTT; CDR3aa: CASSPRVQITGELFF
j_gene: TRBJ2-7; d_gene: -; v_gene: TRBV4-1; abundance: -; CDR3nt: TGCGCCAGCAGCCCATACCCAGGGGGGCCCTACGAGCAGTACTTC; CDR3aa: CASSPYPGGPYEQYF
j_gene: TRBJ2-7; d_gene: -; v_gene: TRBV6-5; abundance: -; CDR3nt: TGTGCCAGCAGTTACTCGGTCGGGCACCACCTGGACGAGCAGTACTTC; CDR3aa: CASSYSVGHHLDEQYF
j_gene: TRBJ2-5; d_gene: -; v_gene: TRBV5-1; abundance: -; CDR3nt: TGCGCCAGCAGCAATCCCTGGAGTGGGGAAGGGATGGCTGATCCAGAGACCCAGTACTTC; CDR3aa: CASSNPWSGEGMADPETQYF
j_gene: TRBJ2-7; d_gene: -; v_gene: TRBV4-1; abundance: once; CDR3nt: TGCGCCAGCAGCCACTTGAGCGGGCGATACGAGCAGTACTTC; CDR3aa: CASSHLSGRYEQYF
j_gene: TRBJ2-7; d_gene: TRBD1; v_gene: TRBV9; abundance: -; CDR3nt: TGTGCCAGCAGCGCCCGGGACAGCCTTCGGGAGCAGTACTTC; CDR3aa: CASSARDSLREQYF
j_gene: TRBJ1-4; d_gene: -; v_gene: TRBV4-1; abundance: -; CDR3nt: TGCGCCAGCAGCCAAACCTTTGAAAAACTGTTTTTT; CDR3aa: CASSQTFEKLFF
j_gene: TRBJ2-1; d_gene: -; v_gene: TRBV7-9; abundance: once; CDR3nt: TGTGCCAGCAGCTTAGTTAATGAGCAGTTCTTC; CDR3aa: CASSLVNEQFF
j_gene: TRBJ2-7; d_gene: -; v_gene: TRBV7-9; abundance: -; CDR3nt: TGTGCCAGCAGCTTAATATTAGGCGAGCAGTACTTC; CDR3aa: CASSLILGEQYF
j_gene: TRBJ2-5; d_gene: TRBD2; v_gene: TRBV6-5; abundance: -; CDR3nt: TGTGCCAGCAGGCTAGCGGGGGCCCAAGAGACCCAGTACTTC; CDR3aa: CASRLAGAQETQYF
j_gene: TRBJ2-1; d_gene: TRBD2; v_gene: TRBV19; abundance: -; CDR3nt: TGTGCCAGTAGTATAGATCCCCAACTAGCGGGGGCTTACAATGAGCAGTTCTTC; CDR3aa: CASSIDPQLAGAYNEQFF
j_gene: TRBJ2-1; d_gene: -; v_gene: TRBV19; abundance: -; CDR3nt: TGTGCCAGTAGTATGCGGGGGCCCCTCAATGAGCAGTTCTTC; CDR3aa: CASSMRGPLNEQFF
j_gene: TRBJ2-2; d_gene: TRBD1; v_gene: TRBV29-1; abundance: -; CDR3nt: TGCAGCGTTGAATCGGGACAGGGTAACGGGGTCACCGGGGAGCTGTTTTTT; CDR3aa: CSVESGQGNGVTGELFF
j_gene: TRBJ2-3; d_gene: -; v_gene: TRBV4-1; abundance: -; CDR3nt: TGCGCCAGCAGCCCCGCCTACACAGATACGCAGTATTTT; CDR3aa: CASSPAYTDTQYF
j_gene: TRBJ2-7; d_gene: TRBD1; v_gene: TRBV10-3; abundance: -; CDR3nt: TGTGCCATCAGTGAGTCCTGGGACAGGGGGACCTACGAGCAGTACTTC; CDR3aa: CAISESWDRGTYEQYF
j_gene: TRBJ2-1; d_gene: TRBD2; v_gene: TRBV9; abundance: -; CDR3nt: TGTGCCTCCTCGGGACTAGCGGGAGCCAATGAGCAGTTCTTC; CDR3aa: CASSGLAGANEQFF
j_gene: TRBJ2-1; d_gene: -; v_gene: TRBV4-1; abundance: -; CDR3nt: TGCGCCAGCAGCCAAGATATGTCGTACAATGAGCAGTTCTTC; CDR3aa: CASSQDMSYNEQFF
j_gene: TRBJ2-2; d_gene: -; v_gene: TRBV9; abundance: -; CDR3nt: TGTGCCAGCAGCCCAGGTGCGGGGAGCACCGGGGAGCTGTTTTTT; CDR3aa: CASSPGAGSTGELFF
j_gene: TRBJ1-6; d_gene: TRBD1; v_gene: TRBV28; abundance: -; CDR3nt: TGTGCCAGCATCGAGACAGGGGGAGATTCACCCCTCCACTTT; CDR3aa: CASIETGGDSPLHF
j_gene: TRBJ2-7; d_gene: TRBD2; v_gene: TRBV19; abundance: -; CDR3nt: TGTGCCAGTAGTATAGCGCTAGCGGGAAGCTACGAGCAGTACTTC; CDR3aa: CASSIALAGSYEQYF
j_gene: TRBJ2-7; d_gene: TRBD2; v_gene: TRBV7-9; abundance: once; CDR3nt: TGTGCCAGCAGCCCCGGACTAGAGTCGTACGAGCAGTACTTC; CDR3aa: CASSPGLESYEQYF
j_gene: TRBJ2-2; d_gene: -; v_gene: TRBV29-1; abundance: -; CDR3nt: TGCAGCGCATTAGGAACCGGGGAGCTGTTTTTT; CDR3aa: CSALGTGELFF
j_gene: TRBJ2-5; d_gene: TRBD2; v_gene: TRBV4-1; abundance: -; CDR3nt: TGCGCCAGCAGCCCTACTAGCGGCGGTTATCAAGAGACCCAGTACTTC; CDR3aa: CASSPTSGGYQETQYF
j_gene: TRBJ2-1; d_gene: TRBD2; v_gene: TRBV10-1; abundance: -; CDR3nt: TGCGCCAGCAGTGAGCCGTCGGCGGGAGGGCCGGGTGAGCAGTTCTTC; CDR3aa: CASSEPSAGGPGEQFF
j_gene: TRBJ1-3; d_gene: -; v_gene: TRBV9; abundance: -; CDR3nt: TGTGCCAGCAGCGTAGGTAATGACGCCATATATTTT; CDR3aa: CASSVGNDAIYF